The rows below give T cell receptor beta chains drawn from one sample of a study of neoadjuvant nivolumab and ipilimumab in lung cancer. The table came from immunoSEQ multiplex PCR; TCRdb's copy has only in-frame clones and leaves some out. The table shows some 25,000 clones, with 75% to 90% occurring only once. The material sequenced was tumor tissue, taken after neoadjuvant nivolumab, alone or with ipilimumab, at or shortly before surgery. These receptors all come from an adult with non-small cell lung cancer. Each CDR3 is given with its conserved first and last residue. The D gene is left open where the match is weak. Clone size is not always given. Where it is, it says once, few, many or a class for expanded clones.

d_call	v_call	j_call	cdr3_length	clone_size	cdr3_aa	cdr3_nt
NA	TRBV25-1	TRBJ1-2	12	NA	CASSDIGDGYTF	TGTGCCAGCAGTGACATTGGGGATGGCTACACCTTC
NA	TRBV9	TRBJ2-3	9	NA	CASGDTQYF	TGTGCCAGTGGAGATACGCAGTATTTT
NA	TRBV29-1	TRBJ2-1	15	NA	CSVEDLRQVGDEQFF	TGCAGCGTTGAAGATCTTCGACAGGTCGGGGATGAGCAGTTCTTC
TRBD1	TRBV18	TRBJ1-5	16	NA	CASSPPFTTGGQPQHF	TGTGCCAGCTCACCACCCTTCACCACAGGGGGTCAGCCCCAGCATTTT
NA	TRBV2	TRBJ1-1	12	few	CASSEGAQEAFF	TGTGCCAGCAGTGAAGGAGCCCAGGAAGCTTTCTTT
TRBD1	TRBV18	TRBJ2-3	14	NA	CASSPGQPTDTQYF	TGTGCCAGCTCACCGGGACAGCCCACAGATACGCAGTATTTT
TRBD1	TRBV4-1	TRBJ1-1	15	NA	CASSQEGTVNTEAFF	TGCGCCAGCAGCCAAGAGGGGACAGTGAACACTGAAGCTTTCTTT
TRBD2	TRBV30	TRBJ2-6	17	few	CAWSRLAGISGANVLTF	TGTGCCTGGAGTCGCCTAGCGGGAATCTCTGGGGCCAACGTCCTGACTTTC
TRBD2	TRBV11-2	TRBJ2-1	16	NA	CASSPWTSGSYNEQFF	TGTGCCAGCAGCCCCTGGACTAGCGGGTCCTACAATGAGCAGTTCTTC
NA	TRBV18	TRBJ1-1	14	NA	CASSRQSTNTEAFF	TGTGCCAGCTCACGTCAGAGTACCAACACTGAAGCTTTCTTT
TRBD1	TRBV7-2	TRBJ1-2	13	NA	CASRSRQGRGYTF	TGTGCCAGCAGATCCCGACAGGGTCGCGGCTACACCTTC
NA	TRBV7-9	TRBJ1-1	15	few	CASSLEQGGITEAFF	TGTGCCAGCAGCTTAGAACAGGGTGGAATCACTGAAGCTTTCTTT
NA	TRBV7-9	TRBJ2-2	16	NA	CASSLVKAWDTGELFF	TGTGCCAGCAGCTTAGTGAAGGCGTGGGACACCGGGGAGCTGTTTTTT
TRBD1	TRBV7-9	TRBJ2-1	16	NA	CASSLVGTGVENEQFF	TGTGCCAGCAGCTTAGTTGGGACAGGGGTCGAGAATGAGCAGTTCTTC
NA	TRBV5-4	TRBJ2-5	11	NA	CASGDSETQYF	TGTGCCAGCGGGGACTCGGAGACCCAGTACTTC
NA	TRBV2	TRBJ1-2	12	NA	CASRQALYGYTF	TGTGCCAGCAGACAGGCCCTCTATGGCTACACCTTC
NA	TRBV16	TRBJ1-2	13	few	CASSETGRYGYTF	TGTGCCAGCAGCGAGACAGGCCGCTATGGCTACACCTTC
NA	TRBV30	TRBJ2-1	13	NA	CAWSSHSSHEQFF	TGTGCCTGGAGTAGTCACAGTAGCCATGAGCAGTTCTTC
NA	TRBV5-4	TRBJ2-5	12	NA	CASSWGPGTQYF	TGTGCCAGCAGCTGGGGGCCGGGGACCCAGTACTTC
NA	TRBV29-1	TRBJ2-7	14	NA	CSVRSGFNDYEQYF	TGCAGCGTTCGTAGCGGATTTAACGACTACGAGCAGTACTTC
NA	TRBV27	TRBJ2-7	14	NA	CASSIGTVSYEQYF	TGTGCCAGCAGTATTGGGACCGTTAGTTACGAGCAGTACTTC
NA	TRBV30	TRBJ2-5	14	few	CAWGGTLESETQYF	TGTGCCTGGGGGGGGACTTTAGAGTCGGAGACCCAGTACTTC
NA	TRBV11-2	TRBJ1-1	13	NA	CASSLKLGTEAFF	TGTGCCAGCAGCTTAAAGTTGGGGACTGAAGCTTTCTTT
NA	TRBV18	TRBJ2-7	12	once	CASSGSSYEQYF	TGTGCCAGCTCAGGATCCTCCTACGAGCAGTACTTC
TRBD2	TRBV7-9	TRBJ2-3	16	once	CASRDTFSGRTDTQYF	TGTGCCAGCAGAGATACGTTTAGCGGGAGAACAGATACGCAGTATTTT
TRBD2	TRBV30	TRBJ2-2	14	NA	CAWSGLAGTGELFF	TGTGCCTGGAGTGGACTAGCGGGCACCGGGGAGCTGTTTTTT
NA	TRBV11-2	TRBJ2-4	15	NA	CASSLGQLAKNIQYF	TGTGCCAGCAGCTTAGGCCAGCTAGCCAAAAACATTCAGTACTTC
NA	TRBV30	TRBJ2-2	18	few	CAWSDQPGTTTDTGELFF	TGTGCCTGGAGCGACCAACCCGGGACAACCACCGACACCGGGGAGCTGTTTTTT
TRBD1	TRBV18	TRBJ2-3	15	once	CASSPPGTGSDTQYF	TGTGCCAGCTCACCACCCGGGACAGGGTCAGATACGCAGTATTTT
NA	TRBV5-1	TRBJ1-1	13	NA	CASSLSLNTEAFF	TGCGCCAGCAGCTTGAGCCTAAACACTGAAGCTTTCTTT
TRBD1	TRBV29-1	TRBJ2-5	16	NA	CSVEDLGQGGQETQYF	TGCAGCGTTGAAGATCTTGGACAGGGAGGCCAAGAGACCCAGTACTTC
TRBD1	TRBV25-1	TRBJ2-7	16	NA	CASSDFTGTGGDEQYF	TGTGCCAGCAGTGACTTCACCGGGACAGGGGGCGACGAGCAGTACTTC
NA	TRBV11-2	TRBJ2-3	14	NA	CASSFGGTADTQYF	TGTGCCAGCAGCTTTGGCGGGACTGCAGATACGCAGTATTTT
NA	TRBV5-1	TRBJ2-2	15	NA	CASSFGQVDTGELFF	TGCGCCAGCAGCTTCGGGCAGGTTGACACCGGGGAGCTGTTTTTT
NA	TRBV5-5	TRBJ2-1	17	NA	CASSLVLQLSSYNEQFF	TGTGCCAGCAGCTTGGTTCTACAGTTAAGCTCCTACAATGAGCAGTTCTTC
NA	TRBV18	TRBJ1-1	14	NA	CASSQQGPKTEAFF	TGTGCCAGCTCACAACAGGGACCGAAGACTGAAGCTTTCTTT
NA	TRBV7-2	TRBJ2-3	11	NA	CASSYGDTQYF	TGTGCCAGCAGCTATGGAGATACGCAGTATTTT
NA	TRBV6-1	TRBJ1-2	13	once	CASSNDRNYGYTF	TGTGCCAGCAGCAATGACAGGAACTATGGCTACACCTTC
NA	TRBV7-2	TRBJ1-1	15	NA	CASSLVSLRGSEAFF	TGTGCCAGCAGCTTAGTGTCTCTTCGAGGGTCTGAAGCTTTCTTT
NA	TRBV7-2	TRBJ2-1	15	NA	CASRMGASGYNEQFF	TGTGCCAGCAGAATGGGGGCTAGCGGATACAATGAGCAGTTCTTC
TRBD2	TRBV5-1	TRBJ2-3	16	NA	CASSLNWAAGDDTQYF	TGCGCCAGCAGCTTAAATTGGGCGGCGGGGGATGATACGCAGTATTTT
NA	TRBV30	TRBJ2-7	12	NA	CAWSREGYEQYF	TGTGCCTGGAGCAGAGAGGGGTACGAGCAGTACTTC
TRBD1	TRBV10-3	TRBJ1-2	13	once	CAISPGQGYGYTF	TGTGCCATCAGTCCGGGACAGGGCTATGGCTACACCTTC
TRBD2	TRBV29-1	TRBJ2-2	17	once	CSVTLAGGPVGTGELFF	TGCAGCGTTACACTAGCGGGAGGGCCAGTAGGAACCGGGGAGCTGTTTTTT
TRBD2	TRBV18	TRBJ2-1	16	once	CASSPQVSSGKNEQFF	TGTGCCAGCTCACCACAGGTGTCTAGCGGGAAGAATGAGCAGTTCTTC
NA	TRBV6-1	TRBJ2-5	13	NA	CASRVLVQETQYF	TGTGCCAGCAGGGTACTAGTGCAAGAGACCCAGTACTTC
NA	TRBV11-2	TRBJ2-5	15	NA	CASSTQQGYQETQYF	TGTGCCAGCAGCACACAACAGGGCTACCAAGAGACCCAGTACTTC
NA	TRBV10-1	TRBJ2-3	13	NA	CASRDGGTDTQYF	TGCGCCAGCCGAGACGGGGGCACAGATACGCAGTATTTT
TRBD2	TRBV4-2	TRBJ2-5	18	NA	CASSQGTSGRASRETQYF	TGTGCCAGCAGCCAAGGGACTAGCGGGAGGGCCAGTAGGGAGACCCAGTACTTC
NA	TRBV2	TRBJ1-4	11	few	CASSGEGVLFF	TGTGCCAGCAGTGGGGAAGGGGTACTGTTTTTT
TRBD2	TRBV11-2	TRBJ2-3	17	NA	CASSARTGLAGPDTQYF	TGTGCCAGCAGCGCCCGTACGGGACTAGCGGGCCCAGATACGCAGTATTTT
NA	TRBV11-2	TRBJ2-7	15	NA	CASSLGFGQTYEQYF	TGTGCCAGCAGCTTAGGGTTCGGGCAGACCTACGAGCAGTACTTC
TRBD1	TRBV6-1	TRBJ1-5	14	NA	CASSDQGAVQPQHF	TGTGCCAGCAGTGATCAGGGGGCGGTTCAGCCCCAGCATTTT
TRBD1	TRBV30	TRBJ1-2	13	few	CAWSVLQGAEDTF	TGTGCCTGGAGTGTACTACAGGGGGCCGAGGACACCTTC